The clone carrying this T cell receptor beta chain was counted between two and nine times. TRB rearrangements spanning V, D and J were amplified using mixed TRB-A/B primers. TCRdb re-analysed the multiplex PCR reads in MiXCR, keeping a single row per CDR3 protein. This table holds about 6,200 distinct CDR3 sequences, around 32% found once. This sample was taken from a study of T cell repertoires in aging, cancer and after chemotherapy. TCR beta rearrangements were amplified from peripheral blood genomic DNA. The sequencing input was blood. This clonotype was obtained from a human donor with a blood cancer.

For the CDR3, the DNA is TGTGCCAGCACCCGAGGGCGGGGGTACGAGCAGTACTTC. It specifies CASTRGRGYEQYF. J is TRBJ2-7 and V is TRBV7-6; 7 bases are shared with TRBD2. From germline, CDR1 is SGHVS and CDR2 FNYEAQ. Germline trimming cut 7 bases from V and 4 bases from J; bases unmatched to any gene: 7. The length of the CDR3 is 13 residues.